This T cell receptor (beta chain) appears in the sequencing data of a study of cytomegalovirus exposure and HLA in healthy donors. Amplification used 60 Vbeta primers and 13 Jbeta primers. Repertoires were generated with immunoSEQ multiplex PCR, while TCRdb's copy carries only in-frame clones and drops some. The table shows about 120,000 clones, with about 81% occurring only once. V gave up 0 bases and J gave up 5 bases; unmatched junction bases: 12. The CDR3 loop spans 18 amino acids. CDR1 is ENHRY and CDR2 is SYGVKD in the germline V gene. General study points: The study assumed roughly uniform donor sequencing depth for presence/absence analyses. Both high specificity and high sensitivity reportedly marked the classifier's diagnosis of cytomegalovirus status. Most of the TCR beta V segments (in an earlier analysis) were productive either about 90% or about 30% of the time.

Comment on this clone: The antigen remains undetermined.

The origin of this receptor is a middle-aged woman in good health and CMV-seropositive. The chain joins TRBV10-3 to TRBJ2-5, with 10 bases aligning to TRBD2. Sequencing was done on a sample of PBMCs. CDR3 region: CAISESSKSGRASETQYF. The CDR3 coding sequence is TGTGCCATCAGTGAGTCGAGTAAGAGCGGGAGGGCGTCGGAGACCCAGTACTTC.